This T cell receptor (beta chain) was obtained from a study of CD8+ T cells in alopecia areata. In the study overall: Patients received oral tofacitinib, 5 to 10 mg twice daily, for moderate-to-severe alopecia areata.

The V segment lost 4 bases and the J segment 3 bases; nucleotides outside the gene matches: 7. The CDR3 is made up of 15 amino acids. Germline CDR1 reads SGHVT; CDR2 reads SQSDAQ. The sequencing template was cDNA reverse transcribed from extracted RNA. Profiled with immunoSEQ multiplex PCR; TCRdb holds only in-frame clones, not every one. The sample includes 150,000 or so clones, 87% of them seen just once. The V gene is TRBV7-4, the J gene TRBJ1-1; 8 bases line up with TRBD1. The receptor comes from a human donor with alopecia areata. The specimen was CD8+ T cells sorted from blood, collected at week 0. The chain's CDR3 is CASSSTGAQDTEAFF. The CDR3 nucleotides are TGTGCCAGCAGCTCGACAGGGGCCCAGGACACTGAAGCTTTCTTT. Full variable domain (missing parts from reference TRBV7-4 and TRBJ1-1): GAGVSQSPRYKVAKRGRDVALRCDSISGHVTLYWYRQTLGQGSEVLTYSQSDAQRDKSGRPSGRFSAERPERSVSTLKIQRTEQGDSAVYLCASSSTGAQDTEAFFGQGTRLTVV.